This TCR beta chain was obtained from a study of PD-L1 blockade in urothelial cancer. Synthetic TCR analog templates were spiked into each PCR. The repertoire was sequenced with immunoSEQ multiplex PCR; TCRdb's copy has only in-frame clones and lacks some. The data contain 45,000 to 70,000 clones, about 85% of them singletons. Worth noting for this clone: Other DNA sequences of this sample code for an identical CDR3.

The CDR3 consists of 13 residues. Looked up from germline, CDR1 is MNHEY and CDR2 is SVGAGI. V was cut by 5 bases and J by 4 bases, with 9 bases left in between. Time point described: pretreatment peripheral blood. Patients yielded 1 to 8 samples each, pretreatment and on-treatment. The chain joins TRBV6-5 to TRBJ1-5, with D possibly being TRBD1 (6 bases). The receptor was derived from a man in his sixties or seventies with urothelial cancer. Specimen: PBMCs, collected around atezolizumab (anti-PD-L1) treatment. This chain's CDR3 is CASSGQQNQPQHF. CDR3 coding DNA: TGTGCCAGCAGTGGACAGCAGAATCAGCCCCAGCATTTT.